These 27 T cell receptor beta chains share one sample of origin, sequenced in a study of read filtering for tumor transcriptome and immune sequencing (TCRdb year 2020). Sequencing was carried out with an Illumina HiSeq 4000. Starting from approximately 0.4 ug RNA, TCR libraries were constructed with the Immunoverse kit using molecular barcoded adaptors that cover the alpha/delta and beta/gamma chains. In TCRdb, the public reads were trimmed at Q25 with fastp and aligned with MiXCR, with productive beta chains retained. Every CDR3 protein is listed once, alongside the most common genes and DNA of its rows. The sample table lists about 61,000 distinct CDR3 sequences, 15% to 25% of them with a count of one. The biggest ten clones account for roughly 13% of the sample. Sequencing input: a population of CD138-negative cells sorted from bone marrow. The intended sense of this specimen's cell subset or site label: bone marrow mononuclear cells depleted of CD138+ plasma/myeloma cells by negative magnetic selection. Every receptor here comes from a donor over 35 with multiple myeloma.

This clonotype was observed many times. The rearrangement links TRBV2 to TRBJ2-2; the match to TRBD2 covers 7 bases. The J segment lost 6 bases and the V segment lost 1 base, leaving 5 bases of the junction unmatched. This CDR3 has 15 residues. CDR1 is SNHLY and CDR2 is FYNNEI in the germline V gene. As DNA, the CDR3 is TGTGCCAGCAGTGAAGAAGCGGGGATCGCCGGGGAGCTGTTTTTT. It specifies CASSEEAGIAGELFF.

The chain combines TRBV6-5 with TRBJ2-1, with TRBD1 identical over 12 bases. Germline CDR1 is MNHEY and CDR2 is SVGAGI. Unmatched junction bases numbered 2, after V lost 7 bases and J lost 10 bases. This CDR3 is built from 12 residues. This CDR3 is CASNGTGGEQFF. The DNA for the CDR3 is TGTGCCAGCAATGGGACAGGGGGCGAGCAGTTCTTC.

This clonotype has at least ten counts. This rearrangement joins TRBV5-4 to TRBJ2-1; 11 nucleotides line up with TRBD2. The germline V gene encodes CDR1 SGHNT and CDR2 YYREEE (reference sequence). The CDR3 spans 15 residues. Trimming cost V 3 bases and J 9 bases; bases outside gene matches: 8. The CDR3 DNA sequence: TGTGCCAGCAGCTCAAGACTAGCGGGAAGGAGTGAGCAGTTCTTC. It encodes CASSSRLAGRSEQFF.

This clonotype was counted at least ten times. V is TRBV4-1 and J is TRBJ1-5, with 8 bases identical to TRBD1. There are 16 residues in the CDR3. Germline V gene lookup returns CDR1 MGHRA and CDR2 YSYEKL. Trimming at V came to 0 bases and at J to 4 bases, leaving 5 bases not matched to a gene. CDR3 sequence (DNA): TGCGCCAGCAGCCAAGACGTCGGACAGGGTAATCAGCCCCAGCATTTT. Encoded protein: CASSQDVGQGNQPQHF.

As to this clonotype: Just one base apart from a much larger clone, this may be a read error. V and J are TRBV5-6 and TRBJ2-2; TRBD1 aligns across 7 bases. CDR1 SGHDT and CDR2 YYEEEE come from the germline V gene. V lost 4 bases to trimming and J lost 4 bases; unmatched junction nucleotides: 7. This CDR3 spans 15 amino acids. CDR3 residues: CASSRGGPSTGELFF. The CDR3, as DNA: TGTGCCAGCAGCAGAGGGGGCCCGAGCACCGGGGAGCTGTTTTTT. Together with reference TRBV5-6 and TRBJ2-2, the CDR3 gives the full variable domain: DAGVTQSPTHLIKTRGQQVTLRCSPKSGHDTVSWYQQALGQGPQFIFQYYEEEERQRGNFPDRFSGHQFPNYSSELNVNALLLGDSALYLCASSRGGPSTGELFFGEGSRLTVL.

Worth noting for this clonotype: This may arise from a read error, as a much more abundant clone is one base away. The chain recombines TRBV3-1 with TRBJ2-2, with TRBD1 identical over 7 bases. This CDR3 contains 15 residues. Germline V lookup: CDR1 LGHDT, CDR2 YNNKEL (reference sequence). The CDR3 DNA follows: TGTGCCAGCAGCGGGACAGTCGGCTGGACCGGGGAGCTGTCTTTT. Amino acid sequence: CASSGTVGWTGELSF.

This clonotype is medium-sized. The chain joins TRBV5-1 to TRBJ2-1; 10 nucleotides match TRBD2. The CDR3 is made up of 15 amino acids. CDR1 is SGHRS, CDR2 YFSETQ, per germline. With 0 bases clipped from V and 8 bases from J, the junction kept 5 bases outside the gene matches. The CDR3 loop is CASSLATSGVDEQFF. DNA for the CDR3: TGCGCCAGCAGCTTGGCTACTAGCGGGGTCGATGAGCAGTTCTTC.

There are a few counts of this clonotype. This sequence joins TRBV20-1 and TRBJ2-6; 8 bases match TRBD1. The V segment lost 0 bases and the J segment 4 bases; nucleotides outside the gene matches: 11. This CDR3 has 18 amino acids. Germline V gene lookup returns CDR1 DFQATT and CDR2 SNEGSKA (reference sequence). For the CDR3, the DNA is TGCAGTGCTAGAGAATCCGGGACAGGTATAATGGGGGCCAACGTCCTGACTTTC. Its protein is CSARESGTGIMGANVLTF.

This clonotype has only a few counts. CDR3: CASSLLWGEQFF. The CDR3 coding sequence is TGTGCCAGCAGCCTTCTATGGGGCGAGCAGTTCTTC. V is TRBV7-6 and J is TRBJ2-1; tentative D call: TRBD1 (5 bases). Germline lookup yields CDR1 SGHVS and CDR2 FNYEAQ. Trimming removed 5 bases at V and 10 bases at J, with 12 bases between. The CDR3 spans 12 residues.

This clonotype came up many times. The rearrangement uses TRBV10-2 and TRBJ2-2; D is uncertain. Germline lookup yields CDR1 WSHSY and CDR2 SAAADI. The CDR3 is 15 amino acids. Between the trimmed V and J ends, which lost 7 bases and 0 bases, there was a span of 12 bases. This CDR3 is CASTWQETNTGELFF. CDR3 DNA: TGCGCCAGCACTTGGCAGGAGACGAACACCGGGGAGCTGTTTTTT.

Notes on this clonotype: One junction end does not reproduce the germline sequence, and a read error may be involved. The CDR3: CSSSIQGVNTEAFF. The CDR3 DNA reads TGTTCCAGCAGTATACAGGGAGTGAACACTGAAGCTTTCTTT. This rearrangement joins TRBV27 to TRBJ1-1; a possible D gene is TRBD1 (6 bases). Germline V lookup: CDR1 MNHEY, CDR2 SMNVEV (reference sequence). This CDR3 is 14 amino acids long.

This clonotype came up a few times. The rearrangement joins TRBV14 to TRBJ2-2, with D uncertain. The CDR3 has 13 amino acids. Germline V gene data show CDR1 as SGHDN and CDR2 as FVKESK. V was clipped by 4 bases and J by 6 bases, with 9 bases between them. CDR3 region: CASSRWQPGELFF. The CDR3, as DNA: TGTGCCAGCAGCCGGTGGCAGCCCGGGGAGCTGTTTTTT.

This clonotype was observed many times. The J gene is TRBJ2-2, the V gene TRBV9; 8 bases match TRBD2. Germline V gene lookup returns CDR1 SGDLS and CDR2 YYNGEE. The J segment lost 4 bases and the V segment lost 0 bases, leaving 14 bases of the junction unmatched. CDR3 length: 19 residues. CDR3 nucleotide sequence: TGTGCCAGCAGCGTAGCAGGAGTCGGGGGGGCTATTAGCACCGGGGAGCTGTTTTTT. This codes for CASSVAGVGGAISTGELFF.

The chain carries TRBV7-9 and TRBJ1-5; D is possibly TRBD1 (6 bases). CDR3 size: 14 residues. Germline CDR1 reads SEHNR; CDR2 reads FQNEAQ (reference sequence). V dropped 5 bases and J dropped 4 bases, with 12 bases sitting between them. In DNA, the CDR3 is TGTGCCAGCAGCCCTGGACAGCTTAATCAGCCCCAGCATTTT. Translated, it gives CASSPGQLNQPQHF.

Many counts were recorded for this clonotype. The chain carries TRBV28 and TRBJ2-6; TRBD1 might be the D (5 bases). V lost 3 bases to trimming and J lost 0 bases, with 12 bases between them. The CDR3 covers 17 residues. The germline CDR1 and CDR2 sequences are MDHEN and SYDVKM. CDR3 residues: CASSFSDRFSGANVLTF. CDR3 in DNA: TGTGCCAGCAGTTTTTCAGACAGATTCTCTGGGGCCAACGTCCTGACTTTC.

J is TRBJ1-2 and V is TRBV6-2 or TRBV6-3; D remains unclear. The CDR3 contains 11 residues. Trimming stripped 3 bases from V and 8 bases from J, with 7 bases between. Germline CDR1 and CDR2: MNHEY and SVGEGT. In DNA, the CDR3 is TGTGCCAGCAGTTATCCGAGAGGCTACACCTTC. This codes for CASSYPRGYTF.

This clonotype was detected ten times or more. The V call is TRBV5-1, the J call TRBJ2-3; 8 bases are shared with TRBD2. V trimming: 0 bases; J trimming: 0 bases; junction bases outside the gene matches: 9. Per germline, CDR1 SGHRS and CDR2 YFSETQ. The length of the CDR3 is 18 residues. The chain's CDR3 is CASSLGGLVHSSTDTQYF. The CDR3 coding sequence is TGCGCCAGCAGCTTGGGGGGACTAGTCCACTCTAGCACAGATACGCAGTATTTT.

Regarding this clonotype: This may be a read error, as it is one base from a much larger clone. This chain connects TRBV7-6 to TRBJ2-2, with 7 positions matching TRBD2. CDR3 size: 16 residues. With 8 bases clipped from V and 4 bases from J, the junction kept 13 bases outside the gene matches. The germline CDR1 and CDR2 sequences are SGHVS and FNYEAQ. The CDR3 region is CASGQGTSEGTGELFF. In nucleotides, the CDR3 is TGTGCCAGCGGCCAGGGAACTAGCGAGGGCACCGGGGAGCTGTTTTTT.

Comment on this clonotype: A read error is the likely source, as a far larger clone sits one nucleotide away. The chain recombines TRBV7-2 with TRBJ2-1; TRBD2 matches 8 bases. Germline V CDR1 and CDR2: SGHTA, FQGNSA. The CDR3 is made up of 16 amino acids. The CDR3 is CACSLVTGGSYNEQFF. For the CDR3, the DNA is TGTGCCTGCAGCTTAGTTACGGGAGGGTCCTACAATGAGCAGTTCTTC.

In its sample, this clonotype ranks as medium-sized. V gene TRBV15 combines with J gene TRBJ2-1; a weak D match, TRBD1 (6 bases). Trimming cost V 9 bases and J 3 bases, with 12 bases left between them. The germline CDR1 and CDR2 sequences are LNHNV and YYDKDF (reference sequence). The CDR3 spans 13 residues. The chain's CDR3 is CATRGTIYNEQFF. The CDR3 nucleotides read TGTGCCACGCGTGGGACAATCTACAATGAGCAGTTCTTC.

This clonotype showed up many times. This chain uses TRBV15 with TRBJ2-3; 10 bases fit TRBD1. Germline V CDR1 and CDR2: LNHNV, YYDKDF (reference sequence). J gave up 3 bases and V 2 bases, and 5 bases lay outside the gene matches. There are 16 residues in the CDR3. CDR3 bases: TGTGCCACCAGCAGAACCGGGACAGGGGTAACAGATACGCAGTATTTT. Translating gives CATSRTGTGVTDTQYF.

On this clonotype itself: This sequence may be a read error, since a much larger clone differs from it by one base. V is TRBV10-3 and J is TRBJ2-7; 7 bases line up with TRBD1. Germline lookup yields CDR1 ENHRY and CDR2 SYGVKD. The CDR3 covers 12 residues. After removal of 5 bases from V and 7 bases from J, the junction contained 5 bases not matched to a gene. Here the CDR3 DNA reads TGTGCCATCAGTCTTAAGGGGGCTGAGCAGTACTTC. It is translated as CAISLKGAEQYF.

This chain links TRBV28 with TRBJ1-3; D not certain. V shed 6 bases and J shed 3 bases, with 6 bases lying between them. This CDR3 spans 12 amino acids. CDR1 and CDR2 from the germline V gene are MDHEN and SYDVKM. CDR3 loop: CASSYGGNTIYF. In DNA form, the CDR3 reads TGTGCCAGCAGCTACGGTGGAAACACCATATATTTT. The full variable domain, in which reference TRBV28 and TRBJ1-3 provide the parts outside the CDR3, is DVKVTQSSRYLVKRTGEKVFLECVQDMDHENMFWYRQDPGLGLRLIYFSYDVKMKEKGDIPEGYSVSREKKERFSLILESASTNQTSMYLCASSYGGNTIYFGEGSWLTVV.

This clonotype was detected ten times or more. The CDR3 DNA sequence: TGTGCCAGCAGTTACTCCCCGGGGGGTCGGGAGACCCAGTACTTC. This sequence encodes CASSYSPGGRETQYF. V is TRBV6-5 and J is TRBJ2-5; 7 bases align to TRBD2. Germline assignment: CDR1 MNHEY and CDR2 SVGAGI. Trimming took 0 bases from V and 5 from J; bases not matched to a gene: 6. This CDR3 has 15 residues.

Comments on this clonotype: The final CDR3 position lacks the conserved phenylalanine or tryptophan, pointing to a likely read error. The rearrangement uses TRBV7-9 and TRBJ1-1; the D is unclear. V lost 3 bases and J lost 3, with 11 bases in between. CDR3 length equals 14 residues. Germline assignment: CDR1 SEHNR and CDR2 FQNEAQ (reference sequence). The CDR3 is CASSLGVLDTEAFV. DNA of the CDR3: TGTGCCAGCAGCTTGGGTGTTCTGGACACTGAAGCTTTCGTT.

This clonotype was observed many times. The chain links TRBV7-2 to TRBJ2-1; 9 bases are shared with TRBD2. Trimming at V came to 5 bases and at J to 6 bases, leaving 14 bases not matched to a gene. Germline V gene data show CDR1 as SGHTA and CDR2 as FQGNSA. This CDR3 comprises 17 residues. CDR3 sequence: CASSKRAGGHLGNEQFF. DNA for the CDR3: TGTGCCAGCAGCAAGAGAGCGGGGGGACACCTCGGCAATGAGCAGTTCTTC.

CDR3 coding DNA: TGTGCCAGCAGCTTAGACGGGTCTGGGCTCTATGAGCAGTTCTTC. This codes for CASSLDGSGLYEQFF. The chain uses TRBV7-2 and TRBJ2-1; D gene uncertain. Germline V gene data show CDR1 as SGHTA and CDR2 as FQGNSA. V was shortened by 1 base and J by 8 bases, with 15 bases between the two germline ends. The CDR3 loop spans 15 amino acids.